Below are 18 T cell receptor beta chains sequenced from a single sample in a study of T cells in Graves' hyperthyroidism and ophthalmopathy. Template material for amplifying TCR beta CDR3 regions consisted of RNA transcripts. A first-round RT-PCR of the TCR CDR3 used the HTBI primer set. TCRdb reprocessed the multiplex PCR reads with MiXCR, giving one entry per CDR3 protein. The table includes a few hundred thousand distinct CDR3 sequences, under 25% detected once. Material for sequencing was blood. The source is a woman in her seventies with Graves' ophthalmopathy.

At least ten counts were recorded for this clonotype. The V call is TRBV28, the J call TRBJ2-5, with D possibly matching TRBD2 (5 bases). In germline, CDR1 is MDHEN, CDR2 SYDVKM. Between the trimmed V and J ends, which lost 2 bases and 5 bases, there was a span of 21 bases. The CDR3 extends over 17 amino acids. Written as DNA, the CDR3 is TGTGCCAGCAGTTTAGCTTGGGTGAGGGAGTTCAGTGAGACCCAGTACTTC. Encoded protein: CASSLAWVREFSETQYF.

The chain links TRBV12-5 to TRBJ2-7; 12 bases match TRBD2. The V segment lost 5 bases and the J segment 3 bases; nucleotides outside the gene matches: 5. The CDR3 sequence is 15 residues long. The V gene's germline CDR1 is LGHNT and CDR2 FRNRAP. The CDR3: CASGARTSGNYEQYF. CDR3 DNA: TGTGCTAGTGGTGCACGGACTAGCGGGAACTACGAGCAGTACTTC.

The chain employs TRBV29-1 and TRBJ1-2; 7 bases line up with TRBD1. V lost 4 bases to trimming and J lost 5 bases; unmatched junction nucleotides: 7. The germline V gene has CDR1 SQVTM and CDR2 ANQGSEA. The CDR3 covers 13 residues. Here the CDR3 reads CSVVQTGEYGYTF. CDR3 DNA: TGCAGCGTTGTTCAAACAGGGGAGTATGGCTACACCTTC. Complete variable domain (other parts from reference TRBV29-1 and TRBJ1-2): SAVISQKPSRDICQRGTSLTIQCQVDSQVTMMFWYRQQPGQSLTLIATANQGSEATYESGFVIDKFPISRPNLTFSTLTVSNMSPEDSSIYLCSVVQTGEYGYTFGSGTRLTVV.

This clonotype appeared many times. This chain joins TRBV28 and TRBJ2-7, with 7 bases matching TRBD1. CDR1 is MDHEN, CDR2 SYDVKM, per germline. This CDR3 has 15 residues. V lost 6 bases and J lost 4; bases outside the gene matches: 12. The CDR3 region is CASRYQTGTPYEQYF. The CDR3 nucleotides read TGTGCCAGCAGGTACCAGACAGGGACCCCTTACGAGCAGTACTTC.

CDR3 nucleotides: TGTGCCAGCAGCGCAGGACAAGAGACAGAGACCCAGTACTTC. Translation: CASSAGQETETQYF. The gene calls are TRBV9 and TRBJ2-5; a weak D match, TRBD1 (5 bases). The V end lost 3 bases, the J end lost 4 bases, and 13 bases lay between the germline ends. CDR3 length equals 14 residues. From germline, CDR1 is SGDLS and CDR2 YYNGEE.

CDR3 sequence (DNA): TGTGCCAGTAGTCCTCAGGGGGTGGGTCAGCCCCAGCATTTT. It specifies CASSPQGVGQPQHF. The chain combines TRBV19 with TRBJ1-5; 7 bases match TRBD1. Germline V gene lookup returns CDR1 LNHDA and CDR2 SQIVND (reference sequence). There are 14 residues in the CDR3. J gave up 6 bases and V 5 bases, and 7 bases lay outside the gene matches.

This rearrangement joins TRBV28 to TRBJ2-4, with TRBD1 matching 7 bases. The CDR3 runs to 14 residues. The trim removed 4 bases at V and 6 bases at J, leaving 6 bases unmatched. From germline, CDR1 is MDHEN and CDR2 SYDVKM. CDR3 sequence reads: CASSSGGVRNIQYF. The CDR3 DNA sequence: TGTGCCAGCAGTTCAGGGGGAGTGAGAAACATTCAGTACTTC.

There are a few counts of this clonotype. The V and J genes are TRBV5-4 and TRBJ2-1; 9 bases align to TRBD2. Trimming cost V 0 bases and J 9 bases; bases outside gene matches: 7. CDR1 SGHNT and CDR2 YYREEE come from the germline V gene (reference sequence). This CDR3 has 15 residues. CDR3 nucleotides: TGTGCCAGCAGCTTGGCCAGGGGCGGGAGGGGTGAGCAGTTCTTC. Translated, it gives CASSLARGGRGEQFF. The full variable domain, its missing parts supplied by reference TRBV5-4 and TRBJ2-1, is ETGVTQSPTHLIKTRGQQVTLRCSSQSGHNTVSWYQQALGQGPQFIFQYYREEENGRGNFPPRFSGLQFPNYSSELNVNALELDDSALYLCASSLARGGRGEQFFGPGTRLTVL.

The chain employs TRBV6-1 and TRBJ1-1; TRBD1 is a possible D gene (5 bases). This CDR3 is 15 amino acids long. V was pared by 3 bases and J by 1 base, with 12 bases between. Germline CDR1 and CDR2: MNHNS and SASEGT. CDR3 nucleotides: TGTGCCAGCAGTGAGTCTGGGACGCCGAACACTGAAGCTTTCTTT. As protein: CASSESGTPNTEAFF.

The CDR3 spells CASSRGQYDYGYTF. The DNA of the CDR3 is TGTGCCAGCAGCCGGGGACAGTATGACTATGGCTACACCTTC. The chain has TRBV7-9 and TRBJ1-2; TRBD1 aligns across 7 bases. The CDR3 covers 14 residues. Germline values: CDR1 SEHNR, CDR2 FQNEAQ (reference sequence). J gave up 3 bases and V 5 bases, and 6 bases lay outside the gene matches.

On this clonotype itself: A read error is possible here, since a much larger clone lies one base away. The chain couples TRBV7-7 to TRBJ2-7, with 8 positions matching TRBD1. The CDR3 contains 14 residues. Germline-derived CDR1 and CDR2 are SSHAT and FNYEAQ (reference sequence). CDR3 amino acids: CASSKQQGVHEQYF. The CDR3 bases are TGTGCTAGCAGCAAACAACAGGGGGTGCACGAGCAGTACTTC.

In its sample, this clonotype was seen a few times. The chain joins TRBV11-2 to TRBJ2-1, with D perhaps matching TRBD1 (6 bases). The CDR3 is 17 amino acids. CDR1 SGHAT and CDR2 FQNNGV come from the germline V gene. The V end was cut by 0 bases, the J end by 1 base, with 13 bases between. CDR3 protein: CASSLEGQGWSYNEQFF. The CDR3 nucleotides are TGTGCCAGCAGCTTAGAAGGCCAGGGGTGGTCCTACAATGAGCAGTTCTTC.

The chain combines TRBV20-1 with TRBJ2-5, with D perhaps matching TRBD1 (6 bases). Germline V gene sequence: CDR1 DFQATT, CDR2 SNEGSKA (reference sequence). The CDR3 has 12 residues. V dropped 0 bases and J dropped 14 bases, with 16 bases sitting between them. This CDR3 reads CSARDPGAQYYF. The CDR3 nucleotides read TGCAGTGCTAGAGATCCAGGGGCCCAATATTACTTC.

CDR3 sequence (DNA): TGCAGTGCTAGAGACAGGGGAGCCTTCAATCAGCCCCAGCATTTT. Translation: CSARDRGAFNQPQHF. This chain joins TRBV20-1 and TRBJ1-5; D is possibly TRBD1 (6 bases). The germline V gene encodes CDR1 DFQATT and CDR2 SNEGSKA (reference sequence). The CDR3 runs 15 residues. Trimming pared 0 bases from V and 3 bases from J, leaving 12 bases between.

V is TRBV6-6 and J is TRBJ1-2, with 7 bases identical to TRBD1. J lost 5 bases, V lost 2 bases, and 8 bases had no gene match. The CDR3 loop spans 15 amino acids. Per the germline V gene, CDR1 is MNHNY and CDR2 is SVGAGI (reference sequence). The DNA for the CDR3 is TGTGCCAGCAGTTACACCTTAGGGACAGCTTATGGCTACACCTTC. It specifies CASSYTLGTAYGYTF.

The rearrangement links TRBV5-1 to TRBJ2-2; D is ambiguous. CDR3 size: 16 residues. Per the germline V gene, CDR1 is SGHRS and CDR2 is YFSETQ. The V and J ends lost 3 bases and 0 bases respectively, with 12 bases between them. CDR3 region: CASSWVTGANTGELFF. The CDR3 region has the DNA TGCGCCAGCAGCTGGGTAACGGGTGCGAACACCGGGGAGCTGTTTTTT.

The chain couples TRBV7-9 to TRBJ1-1; D gene uncertain. Deletions cut 5 bases from V and 4 bases from J, with 14 bases between. Looked up from germline, CDR1 is SEHNR and CDR2 is FQNEAQ (reference sequence). This CDR3 has 14 residues. In DNA, the CDR3 is TGTGCCAGCAGCGTTTTCGACCACACCACTGAAGCTTTCTTT. Translation: CASSVFDHTTEAFF.

The V gene is TRBV10-3, the J gene TRBJ2-2, with D possibly TRBD1 on 6 matching bases. Germline V gives CDR1 ENHRY, CDR2 SYGVKD. V lost 4 bases and J 3 bases, leaving 6 bases between the germline ends. This CDR3 is built from 13 residues. Written as DNA, the CDR3 is TGTGCCATCAGTGGGACAGACACCGGGGAGCTGTTTTTT. Translated, it gives CAISGTDTGELFF.